The clone carrying this TCR beta chain was seen once. The antigen is not known. This table comes from immunoSEQ multiplex PCR, and its TCRdb copy is limited to in-frame clones, with some not included. The table has tens of thousands of clones, around 67% seen once. CD4+ T cell isolation took place after approximately 11 days of culture. Participants were vaccinated with two doses of either the BNT162b2 or mRNA-1273 vaccine. A half-volume exchange with IL-2 medium occurred on days 3 and 7. After removal of 5 bases from V and 5 bases from J, the junction contained 17 bases not matched to a gene. This CDR3 comprises 19 residues. Germline V gene data show CDR1 as MGHRA and CDR2 as YSYEKL. This entry belongs to a study of vaccination effects on CD4 cells after COVID-19. The overall study: Every well housed more than 1.5 million PBMC, which grew in culture alongside about 10 IU/ml IL-2 and roughly 9.8 ug/ml peptides. Whole-study results and caveats: Marked clonal contraction of infection- and vaccine-induced clones was seen late after vaccination. Early post-infection timepoints were absent, and convalescent patients were few.

This specimen was CD4+ T cells from PBMCs cultured without peptide, taken after COVID-19 vaccination. The receptor's source is a human donor who received a COVID-19 vaccine. This chain links TRBV4-1 with TRBJ1-6, with TRBD1 matching over 8 bases. Here the CDR3 DNA reads TGCGCCAGCAGCTTACGCTACAGGGGGGTCCCAACAAATAATTCACCCCTCCACTTT. Translation gives CASSLRYRGVPTNNSPLHF.